One sample yielded the 29 T cell receptor beta chains listed below, sequenced in a study of blood T cell repertoires in COVID-19. Data came from immunoSEQ multiplex PCR; TCRdb stores just in-frame clones and leaves some out. In the table there are hundreds of thousands of clones, around 85% of which are singletons. Specimen: PBMCs or T cells enriched from blood (not recorded which). These receptors were collected from a woman in her 30s who had been exposed to COVID-19.

The rearrangement uses TRBV3-1 (or the pseudogene TRBV3-2) and TRBJ2-1, with 7 bases matching TRBD2. V lost 0 bases to trimming and J lost 3 bases; unmatched junction nucleotides: 11. CDR1 LGHDT and CDR2 YNNKEL come from the germline V gene (reference sequence). The CDR3 sequence is 18 residues long. Here the CDR3 reads CASSQDAPESGNYNEQFF. CDR3 coding DNA: TGTGCCAGCAGCCAAGACGCGCCGGAAAGCGGGAACTACAATGAGCAGTTCTTC.

The genes are TRBV6-2 or TRBV6-3 and TRBJ1-2; 10 bases line up with TRBD1. The CDR3 totals 15 residues. The V gene's germline CDR1 is MNHEY and CDR2 SVGEGT. With 5 bases clipped from V and 5 bases from J, the junction kept 8 bases outside the gene matches. CDR3: CASSLTLGQGYGYTF. The CDR3 coding sequence is TGTGCCAGCAGTCTAACTCTGGGACAGGGGTATGGCTACACCTTC.

The rearrangement joins TRBV5-1 to TRBJ2-1; D unresolved. This CDR3 spans 15 amino acids. V was shortened by 6 bases and J by 5 bases, with 18 bases between the two germline ends. CDR1 and CDR2 (germline): SGHRS, YFSETQ. The CDR3 is CASIDEIRLNNEQFF. The CDR3 coding sequence is TGCGCCAGCATCGATGAAATTAGACTGAACAATGAGCAGTTCTTC.

This clone appeared a few times. The chain recombines TRBV6-5 with TRBJ1-1; TRBD1 might be the D (5 bases). The length of the CDR3 is 13 residues. Trimming cost V 6 bases and J 5 bases, with 13 bases left between them. The V gene's germline CDR1 is MNHEY and CDR2 SVGAGI. CDR3 nucleotides: TGTGCCAGCAGGGGGTTGGGGGGAACTGAAGCTTTCTTT. Protein: CASRGLGGTEAFF.

The chain links TRBV11-2 to TRBJ2-5, with a possible D match to TRBD1 (8 bases). Trimming removed 7 bases from V and 2 bases from J, with 17 bases in between. The CDR3 covers 15 residues. Germline V lookup: CDR1 SGHAT, CDR2 FQNNGV. CDR3 in DNA: TGTGCCAGCAACAGGGGGGGGGCGAGGCAAGAGACCCAGTACTTC. Protein sequence: CASNRGGARQETQYF. The full variable domain, in which reference TRBV11-2 and TRBJ2-5 provide the parts outside the CDR3, is EAGVAQSPRYKIIEKRQSVAFWCNPISGHATLYWYQQILGQGPKLLIQFQNNGVVDDSQLPKDRFSAERLKGVDSTLKIQPAKLEDSAVYLCASNRGGARQETQYFGPGTRLLVL.

The chain joins TRBV2 to TRBJ2-1; TRBD2 aligns across 7 bases. The CDR3 consists of 14 residues. The germline V gene encodes CDR1 SNHLY and CDR2 FYNNEI. The trim removed 5 bases at V and 1 base at J, leaving 2 bases unmatched. The CDR3 sequence: CASSLGGSYNEQFF. The CDR3 bases are TGTGCCAGCAGTTTGGGGGGGTCCTACAATGAGCAGTTCTTC. Using reference TRBV2 and TRBJ2-1 for the parts outside the CDR3, the full variable domain is EPEVTQTPSHQVTQMGQEVILRCVPISNHLYFYWYRQILGQKVEFLVSFYNNEISEKSEIFDDQFSVERPDGSNFTLKIRSTKLEDSAMYFCASSLGGSYNEQFFGPGTRLTVL.

This clone has more than one count but fewer than ten. The chain uses TRBV6-2 or TRBV6-3 and TRBJ2-1, with 10 bases fitting TRBD1. The trim removed 4 bases at V and 6 bases at J, leaving 15 bases unmatched. The CDR3 sequence is 18 residues long. CDR1 and CDR2 from the germline V gene are MNHEY and SVGEGT. The CDR3 loop is CASSFSGTGVTRGNEQFF. The DNA of the CDR3 is TGTGCCAGCAGTTTCTCCGGGACAGGGGTAACAAGGGGCAATGAGCAGTTCTTC.

This chain links TRBV2 with TRBJ2-1, with 9 positions matching TRBD2. The germline gives CDR1 SNHLY, CDR2 FYNNEI. Germline trimming cut 0 bases from V and 8 bases from J; bases unmatched to any gene: 8. The CDR3 has 16 amino acids. CDR3 in amino acids: CASSEARSSGSYEQFF. The CDR3 DNA is TGTGCCAGCAGTGAAGCGCGGAGTAGCGGGAGCTATGAGCAGTTCTTC.

A note on this clone: Other DNA variants within this sample encode the same CDR3. This sequence joins TRBV18 and TRBJ1-4; 8 bases map to TRBD1. Germline-derived CDR1 and CDR2 are KGHSH and LQKENI. The trim removed 3 bases at V and 2 bases at J, leaving 2 bases unmatched. The CDR3 runs to 15 residues. CDR3 sequence (DNA): TGTGCCAGCTCACCTCGACAGGGGACTAATGAAAAACTGTTTTTT. Encoded protein: CASSPRQGTNEKLFF.

This rearrangement joins TRBV10-3 to TRBJ1-2; possible D gene TRBD1, 6 bases. The V end lost 6 bases, the J end lost 7 bases, and 12 bases lay between the germline ends. The CDR3 totals 12 residues. CDR1 and CDR2 (germline): ENHRY, SYGVKD. The CDR3 spells CAISTGTGGYTF. The CDR3 DNA follows: TGTGCCATCAGCACAGGGACGGGTGGCTACACCTTC.

The genes are TRBV5-5 and TRBJ2-5; TRBD2 agrees at 10 bases. The junction had 5 bases not matched to a gene; V was cut back by 8 bases and J by 7 bases. There are 12 residues in the CDR3. Germline CDR1 SGHKS, CDR2 YYEKEE (reference sequence). The CDR3, as DNA: TGTGCCAGTGGGACTAGCGATAGGACCCAGTACTTC. Translating it yields CASGTSDRTQYF.

The chain has TRBV7-2 and TRBJ2-1; 9 positions match TRBD1. The CDR3 extends over 14 amino acids. From germline, CDR1 is SGHTA and CDR2 FQGNSA. The trim removed 6 bases at V and 2 bases at J, leaving 2 bases unmatched. The CDR3 bases are TGTGCCAGCAGGACAGGGGGACCCTACAATGAGCAGTTCTTC. Protein: CASRTGGPYNEQFF.

This clone was counted a single time. The J gene is TRBJ1-5, the V gene TRBV30, with 7 bases aligning to TRBD1. Per germline, CDR1 GTSNPN and CDR2 SVGIG (reference sequence). CDR3 length equals 16 residues. V was pared by 1 base and J by 0 bases, with 6 bases of the junction left unmatched. Here the CDR3 DNA reads TGTGCCTGGAGTGCCGGGACAGTGTATAGCAATCAGCCCCAGCATTTT. Its protein product is CAWSAGTVYSNQPQHF.

The genes are TRBV18 and TRBJ1-1; no clear D. This CDR3 comprises 15 residues. V lost 1 base to trimming and J lost 2 bases, with 11 bases between them. CDR1 KGHSH and CDR2 LQKENI come from the germline V gene. This chain's CDR3 is CASSPLQSGNTEAFF. CDR3 nucleotide sequence: TGTGCCAGCTCACCACTCCAATCGGGAAACACTGAAGCTTTCTTT.

The chain has TRBV7-9 and TRBJ2-7; weak D call: TRBD2 (6 bases). The germline V and J ends were trimmed by 5 bases and 0 bases, with 11 bases remaining between them. Germline V gene sequence: CDR1 SEHNR, CDR2 FQNEAQ (reference sequence). The CDR3 runs 14 residues. The CDR3 region has the DNA TGTGCCAGCAGCCTATCCGGGAGCTCCTACGAGCAGTACTTC. As protein: CASSLSGSSYEQYF.

The chain couples TRBV7-3 to TRBJ1-6; 8 bases map to TRBD1. The CDR3 sequence is 15 residues long. V shed 3 bases and J 7 bases; nucleotides not matched to a gene: 5. Per germline, CDR1 SGHTA and CDR2 FQGTGA. CDR3 loop: CASSLNRQGNSPLHF. As DNA, the CDR3 is TGTGCCAGCAGCTTGAATCGACAGGGGAATTCACCCCTCCACTTT.

The chain links TRBV2 to TRBJ2-5; D not certain. The V and J ends lost 2 bases and 2 bases respectively, with 12 bases between them. CDR3 length: 15 amino acids. CDR1 and CDR2 (germline): SNHLY, FYNNEI. The CDR3 loop is CASSEKRRIQETQYF. CDR3 DNA sequence: TGTGCCAGCAGTGAAAAGCGACGGATACAAGAGACCCAGTACTTC.

The chain carries TRBV9 and TRBJ1-2, with D perhaps TRBD1 (6 bases). The CDR3 sequence is 14 residues long. Germline CDR1 SGDLS, CDR2 YYNGEE. V was cut by 0 bases and J by 6 bases, with 12 bases left in between. The CDR3 reads CASSVEPGQDGYTF. CDR3 in DNA: TGTGCCAGCAGCGTAGAACCGGGACAAGATGGCTACACCTTC.

The chain employs TRBV3-1 (or the pseudogene TRBV3-2) and TRBJ2-5; a possible D gene is TRBD2 (5 bases). The CDR3 spans 14 residues. Germline values: CDR1 LGHDT, CDR2 YNNKEL (reference sequence). V lost 4 bases to trimming and J lost 5 bases, with 14 bases between them. The DNA of the CDR3 is TGTGCCAGCAGCCTTCTTCTCAGCGGCGAGACCCAGTACTTC. Translated: CASSLLLSGETQYF.

The V and J genes are TRBV4-1 and TRBJ2-1; 12 nucleotides align to TRBD2. CDR3 length: 16 residues. Germline CDR1 and CDR2: MGHRA and YSYEKL. The V gene end was trimmed by 4 bases and the J gene end by 7 bases; junction bases not matched to a gene: 8. This chain's CDR3 is CASSPLTSGGKNEQFF. CDR3 nucleotides: TGCGCCAGCAGCCCCTTAACTAGCGGGGGGAAAAATGAGCAGTTCTTC.

The rearrangement links TRBV7-2 to TRBJ2-2; D is ambiguous. Trimming removed 2 bases at V and 4 bases at J, with 8 bases between. Germline CDR1 is SGHTA and CDR2 is FQGNSA. The CDR3 runs to 14 residues. CDR3 nucleotides: TGTGCCAGCAGCTTATTTTCAGGCACCGGGGAGCTGTTTTTT. This translates into CASSLFSGTGELFF.

The V and J genes are TRBV19 and TRBJ1-3; no reliable D call. CDR3 length: 13 amino acids. Germline V gene lookup returns CDR1 LNHDA and CDR2 SQIVND (reference sequence). V lost 9 bases, J lost 0 bases, and 9 bases lay in between. CDR3 loop: CASCKSSGNTIYF. Written as DNA, the CDR3 is TGTGCCAGCTGTAAGAGCTCTGGAAACACCATATATTTT.

This chain connects TRBV7-8 to TRBJ2-7; D unclear. This CDR3 has 12 amino acids. V lost 5 bases and J 2 bases, leaving 7 bases between the germline ends. Germline loops: CDR1 SGHVS, CDR2 FQNEAQ. CDR3 nucleotides: TGTGCCAGCAGCCAGAGTACCTACGAGCAGTACTTC. Its protein is CASSQSTYEQYF.

The chain uses TRBV28 and TRBJ2-7; TRBD1 matches at 9 bases. Germline-derived CDR1 and CDR2 are MDHEN and SYDVKM. V lost 6 bases, J lost 5 bases, and 8 bases stayed unmatched. The CDR3 has 14 residues. CDR3 amino acids: CASSMGQGIHEQYF. The CDR3 region has the DNA TGTGCCAGCAGCATGGGACAGGGTATCCACGAGCAGTACTTC.

This sequence joins TRBV6-5 and TRBJ1-1; D may be TRBD1 (6 bases). The V gene's germline CDR1 is MNHEY and CDR2 SVGAGI. Trimming took 3 bases from V and 6 from J, leaving 17 bases between them. This CDR3 has 15 residues. This chain's CDR3 is CASSYRVLQGSEAFF. CDR3 DNA: TGTGCCAGCAGTTATCGTGTACTTCAGGGGTCTGAAGCTTTCTTT.

This clone was observed a single time. The chain carries TRBV5-8 and TRBJ1-5, with TRBD1 matching 8 bases. In germline, CDR1 is SGHTS, CDR2 YDEGEE. This CDR3 is 15 amino acids long. J gave up 2 bases and V 5 bases, and 6 bases lay outside the gene matches. CDR3 region: CASSLDRGGNQPQHF. The CDR3 bases are TGTGCCAGCAGTTTAGACAGGGGAGGCAATCAGCCCCAGCATTTT.

V usage is TRBV20-1 and J usage is TRBJ1-4; TRBD1 might be the D (6 bases). CDR1 DFQATT and CDR2 SNEGSKA come from the germline V gene (reference sequence). V was clipped by 3 bases and J by 7 bases, with 9 bases between them. This CDR3 contains 12 residues. The CDR3 region has the DNA TGCAGTGCTAGTCAACAGGGTGAAAAACTGTTTTTT. This encodes CSASQQGEKLFF.

This clone was counted once. The rearrangement joins TRBV9 to TRBJ1-3, with D tentatively TRBD1 (5 bases). Germline V CDR1 and CDR2: SGDLS, YYNGEE. This CDR3 is 14 amino acids long. V dropped 1 base and J dropped 0 bases, with 5 bases sitting between them. CDR3 nucleotides: TGTGCCAGCAGCGTAAGGGGCTCTGGAAACACCATATATTTT. It specifies CASSVRGSGNTIYF.

J is TRBJ2-5 and V is TRBV7-9; 8 nucleotides line up with TRBD1. Per the germline V gene, CDR1 is SEHNR and CDR2 is FQNEAQ (reference sequence). This CDR3 spans 18 amino acids. V lost 3 bases to trimming and J lost 0 bases; unmatched junction nucleotides: 12. The DNA of the CDR3 is TGTGCCAGCAGCTTTGGGATCGCAGGACAGGGACACCAAGAGACCCAGTACTTC. This translates into CASSFGIAGQGHQETQYF.